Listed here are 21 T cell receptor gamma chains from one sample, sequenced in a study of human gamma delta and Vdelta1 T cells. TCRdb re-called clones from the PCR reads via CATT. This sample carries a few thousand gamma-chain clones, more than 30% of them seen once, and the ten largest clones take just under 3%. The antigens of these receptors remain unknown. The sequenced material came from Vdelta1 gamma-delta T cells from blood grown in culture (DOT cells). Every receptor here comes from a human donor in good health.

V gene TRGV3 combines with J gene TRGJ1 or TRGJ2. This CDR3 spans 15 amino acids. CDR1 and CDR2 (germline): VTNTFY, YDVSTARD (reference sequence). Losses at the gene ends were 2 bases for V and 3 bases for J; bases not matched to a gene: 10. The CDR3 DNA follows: TGTGCCACCTGGGACATGGGGGTAGTTTATTATAAGAAACTCTTT. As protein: CATWDMGVVYYKKLF.

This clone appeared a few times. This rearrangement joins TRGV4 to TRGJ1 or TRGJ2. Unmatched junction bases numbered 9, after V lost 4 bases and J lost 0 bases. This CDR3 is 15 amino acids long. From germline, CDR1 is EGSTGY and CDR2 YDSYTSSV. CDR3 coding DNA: TGTGCCACCTGGGACGGCCTCGCGAATTATTATAAGAAACTCTTT. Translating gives CATWDGLANYYKKLF.

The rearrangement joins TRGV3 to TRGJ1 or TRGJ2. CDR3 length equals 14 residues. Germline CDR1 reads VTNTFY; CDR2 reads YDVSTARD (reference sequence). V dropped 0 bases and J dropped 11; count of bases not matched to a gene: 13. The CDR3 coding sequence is TGTGCCACCTGGGACAGGCAAGTTGAGGGGGAGAAACTCTTT. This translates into CATWDRQVEGEKLF.

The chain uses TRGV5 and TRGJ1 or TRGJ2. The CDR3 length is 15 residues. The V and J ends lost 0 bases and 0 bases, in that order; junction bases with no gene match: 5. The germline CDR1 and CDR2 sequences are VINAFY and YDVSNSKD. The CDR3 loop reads CATWDRRLNYYKKLF. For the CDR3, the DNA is TGTGCCACCTGGGACAGGCGGCTGAATTATTATAAGAAACTCTTT.

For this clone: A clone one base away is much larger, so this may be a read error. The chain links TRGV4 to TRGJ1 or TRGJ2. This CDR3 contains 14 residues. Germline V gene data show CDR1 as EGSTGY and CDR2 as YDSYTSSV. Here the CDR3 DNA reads TGTGCCACCTGGGACGGGCATTGGGATTATAAGAAACTATTT. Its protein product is CATWDGHWDYKKLF.

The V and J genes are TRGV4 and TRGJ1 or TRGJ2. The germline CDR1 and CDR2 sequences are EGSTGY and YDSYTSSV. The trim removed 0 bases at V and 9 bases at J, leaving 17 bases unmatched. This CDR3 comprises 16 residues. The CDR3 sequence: CATWDGAGIDVGKKLF. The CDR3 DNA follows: TGTGCCACCTGGGATGGGGCCGGGATAGATGTAGGTAAGAAACTCTTT.

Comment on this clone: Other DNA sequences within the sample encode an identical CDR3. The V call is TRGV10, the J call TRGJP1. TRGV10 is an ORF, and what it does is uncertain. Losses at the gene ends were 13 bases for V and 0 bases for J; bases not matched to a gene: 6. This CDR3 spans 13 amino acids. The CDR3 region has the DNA TGTGCTGGGGTGGATACCACTGGTTGGTTCAAGATATTT. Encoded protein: CAGVDTTGWFKIF.

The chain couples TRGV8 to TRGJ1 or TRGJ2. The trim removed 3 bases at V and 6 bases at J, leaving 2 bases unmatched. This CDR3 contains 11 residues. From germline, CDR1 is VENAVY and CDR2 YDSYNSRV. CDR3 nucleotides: TGTGCCACCTGGGATGTTTATAAGAAACTCTTT. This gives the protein CATWDVYKKLF.

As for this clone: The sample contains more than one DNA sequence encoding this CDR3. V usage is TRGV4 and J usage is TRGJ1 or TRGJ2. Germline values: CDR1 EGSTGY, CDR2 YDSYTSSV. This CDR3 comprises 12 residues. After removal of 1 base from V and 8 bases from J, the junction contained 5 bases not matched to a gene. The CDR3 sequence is CATWDGTNKKLF. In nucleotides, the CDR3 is TGTGCCACCTGGGATGGCACGAATAAGAAACTCTTT.

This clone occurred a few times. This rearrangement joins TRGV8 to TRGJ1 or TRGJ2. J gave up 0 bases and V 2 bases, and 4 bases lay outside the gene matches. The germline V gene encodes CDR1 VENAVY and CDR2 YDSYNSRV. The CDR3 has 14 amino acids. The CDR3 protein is CATWDTKNYYKKLF. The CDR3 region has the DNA TGTGCCACCTGGGATACGAAGAATTATTATAAGAAACTCTTT.

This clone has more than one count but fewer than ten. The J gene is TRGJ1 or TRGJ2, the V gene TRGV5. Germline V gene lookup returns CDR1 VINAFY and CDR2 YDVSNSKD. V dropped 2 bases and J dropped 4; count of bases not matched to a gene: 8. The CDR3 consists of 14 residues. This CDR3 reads CATWDTTLYYKKLF. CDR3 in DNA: TGTGCCACCTGGGACACGACGTTGTATTATAAGAAACTCTTT.

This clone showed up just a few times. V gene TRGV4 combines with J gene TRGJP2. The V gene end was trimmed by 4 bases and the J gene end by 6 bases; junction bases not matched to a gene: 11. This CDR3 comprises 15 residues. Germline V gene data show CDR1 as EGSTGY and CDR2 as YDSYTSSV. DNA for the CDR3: TGTGCCACCTGGGACGGGCCCGTTTGTGATTGGATCAAGACGTTT. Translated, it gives CATWDGPVCDWIKTF.

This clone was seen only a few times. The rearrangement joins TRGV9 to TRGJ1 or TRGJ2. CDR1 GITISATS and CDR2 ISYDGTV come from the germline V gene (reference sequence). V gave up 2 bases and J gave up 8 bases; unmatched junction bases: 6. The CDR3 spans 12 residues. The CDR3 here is CALWEGPDKKLF. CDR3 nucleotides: TGTGCCTTGTGGGAGGGCCCGGATAAGAAACTCTTT.

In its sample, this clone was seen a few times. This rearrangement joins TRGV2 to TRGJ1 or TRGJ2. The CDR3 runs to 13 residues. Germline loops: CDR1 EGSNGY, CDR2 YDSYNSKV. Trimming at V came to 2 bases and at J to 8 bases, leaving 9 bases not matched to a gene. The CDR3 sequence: CATWDAPGDKKLF. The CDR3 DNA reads TGTGCCACCTGGGACGCGCCAGGAGATAAGAAACTCTTT.

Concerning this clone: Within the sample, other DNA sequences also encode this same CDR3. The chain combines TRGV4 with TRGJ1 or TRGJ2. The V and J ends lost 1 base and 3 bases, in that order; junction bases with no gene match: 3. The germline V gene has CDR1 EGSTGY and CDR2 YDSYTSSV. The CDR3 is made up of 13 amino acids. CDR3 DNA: TGTGCCACCTGGGATGGCGGTTATTATAAGAAACTCTTT. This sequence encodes CATWDGGYYKKLF.

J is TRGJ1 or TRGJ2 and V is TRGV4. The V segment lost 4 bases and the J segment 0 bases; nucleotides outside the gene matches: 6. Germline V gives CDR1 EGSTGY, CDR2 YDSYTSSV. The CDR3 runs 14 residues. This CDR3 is CATWEATNYYKKLF. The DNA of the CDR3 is TGTGCCACCTGGGAAGCGACGAATTATTATAAGAAACTCTTT.

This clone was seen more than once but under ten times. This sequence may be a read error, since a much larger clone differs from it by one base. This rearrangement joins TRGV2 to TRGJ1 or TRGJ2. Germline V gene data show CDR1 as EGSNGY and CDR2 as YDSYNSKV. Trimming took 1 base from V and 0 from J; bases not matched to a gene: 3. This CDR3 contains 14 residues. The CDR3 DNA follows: TGTGCCACCTGGGACGGATCGAATTATTATAAGAAACTCTTT. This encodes CATWDGSNYYKKLF.

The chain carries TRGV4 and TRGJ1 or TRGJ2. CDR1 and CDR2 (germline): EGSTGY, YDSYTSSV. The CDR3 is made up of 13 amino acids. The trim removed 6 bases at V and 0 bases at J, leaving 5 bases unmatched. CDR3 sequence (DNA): TGTGCCACCTGGCCAATGAATTATTATAAGAAACTCTTT. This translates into CATWPMNYYKKLF.

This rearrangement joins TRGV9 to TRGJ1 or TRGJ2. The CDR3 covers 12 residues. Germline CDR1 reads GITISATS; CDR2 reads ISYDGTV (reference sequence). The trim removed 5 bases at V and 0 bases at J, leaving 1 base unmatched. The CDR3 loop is CALWANYYKKLF. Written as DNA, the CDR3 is TGTGCCTTGTGGGCGAATTATTATAAGAAACTCTTT.

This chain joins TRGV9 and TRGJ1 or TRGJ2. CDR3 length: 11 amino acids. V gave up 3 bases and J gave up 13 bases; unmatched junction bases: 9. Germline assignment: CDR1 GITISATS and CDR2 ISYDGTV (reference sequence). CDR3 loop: CALWEKPKKLF. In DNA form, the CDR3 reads TGTGCCTTGTGGGAGAAACCAAAAAAACTCTTT.

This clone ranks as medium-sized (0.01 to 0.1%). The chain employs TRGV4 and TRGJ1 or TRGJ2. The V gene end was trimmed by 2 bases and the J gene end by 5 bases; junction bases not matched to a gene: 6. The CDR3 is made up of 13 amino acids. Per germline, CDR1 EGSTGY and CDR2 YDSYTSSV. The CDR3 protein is CATWDEGDYKKLF. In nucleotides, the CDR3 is TGTGCCACCTGGGATGAAGGGGATTATAAGAAACTCTTT.